This T cell receptor (beta chain) was observed in a study of blood T cell repertoires in COVID-19. About the research overall: PBMCs, B-cell-depleted T cells, or T cells were the source of the cDNA or gDNA that made up the material.

V was pared by 2 bases and J by 8 bases, with 4 bases of the junction left unmatched. This CDR3 spans 14 amino acids. The V gene's germline CDR1 is MNHEY and CDR2 SVGAGI. Produced via immunoSEQ multiplex PCR; TCRdb's table is partial and in-frame only. The sample consists of around 100,000 clones, approximately 81% of them appearing once. The chain links TRBV6-5 to TRBJ2-1; 9 bases are shared with TRBD1. The sample taken for sequencing was peripheral blood. The sequence was collected from a human donor in a cohort sampled during active COVID-19. The CDR3 region has the DNA TGTGCCAGCAGTTACAAGACAGGGGGTCATGAGCAGTTCTTC. Residues: CASSYKTGGHEQFF.